The TCR beta chain under discussion was sequenced for a study of identical twins. Study outcomes and limitations: Cross-sectional statistical analysis was relied on for the conclusions, without the same donors being followed. High-abundance cord blood beta clonotypes had fewer insertions; memory repertoires showed none. Models predicted too little out-of-frame TCR alpha sharing in monozygotic twins.

MiXCR, applied by TCRdb to the 5' RACE reads, yields one record per CDR3 protein. This table has 700,000 to 950,000 distinct CDR3 sequences, around an eighth appearing once. In its sample, this clonotype was seen a few times. Antigen: not known. The germline V gene encodes CDR1 SNHLY and CDR2 FYNNEI. V shed 0 bases and J shed 4 bases, with 13 bases lying between them. The CDR3 length is 16 residues. This same sample was also part of a study on yellow fever vaccine responses in identical twins.

The material sequenced was PBMCs. The chain uses TRBV2 and TRBJ2-1; possibly TRBD1 for D (5 bases). The receptor was derived from a woman aged 18 to 35 in good health. The CDR3 DNA is TGTGCCAGCAGTGAAGCGATGGCAGGGTTGTACAATGAGCAGTTCTTC. Its protein product is CASSEAMAGLYNEQFF.